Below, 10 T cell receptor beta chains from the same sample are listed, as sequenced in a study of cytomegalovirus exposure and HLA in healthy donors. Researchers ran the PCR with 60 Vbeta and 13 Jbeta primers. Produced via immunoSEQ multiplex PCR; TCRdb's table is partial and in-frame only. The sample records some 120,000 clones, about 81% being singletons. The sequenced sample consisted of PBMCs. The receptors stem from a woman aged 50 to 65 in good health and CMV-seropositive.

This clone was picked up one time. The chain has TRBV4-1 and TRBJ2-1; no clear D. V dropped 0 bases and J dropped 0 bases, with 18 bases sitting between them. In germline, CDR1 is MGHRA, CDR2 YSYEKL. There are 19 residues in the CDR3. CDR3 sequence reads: CASSQESESAPSSYNEQFF. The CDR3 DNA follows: TGCGCCAGCAGCCAAGAATCGGAGTCTGCGCCCAGCTCCTACAATGAGCAGTTCTTC.

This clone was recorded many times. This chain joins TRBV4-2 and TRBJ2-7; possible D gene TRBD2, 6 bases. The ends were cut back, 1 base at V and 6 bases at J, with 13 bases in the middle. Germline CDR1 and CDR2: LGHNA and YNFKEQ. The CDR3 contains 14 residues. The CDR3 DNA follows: TGTGCCAGCAGCCAAGCGGGGGAAGTGGGCGAGCAGTACTTC. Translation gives CASSQAGEVGEQYF.

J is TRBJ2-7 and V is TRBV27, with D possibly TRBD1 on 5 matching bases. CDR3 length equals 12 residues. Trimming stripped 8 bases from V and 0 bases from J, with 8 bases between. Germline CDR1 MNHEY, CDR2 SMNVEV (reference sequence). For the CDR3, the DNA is TGTGCCAGCTACAGGAGCTCCTACGAGCAGTACTTC. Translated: CASYRSSYEQYF.

The CDR3 region is CATSSGGGSNVLTF. The CDR3 nucleotides read TGTGCCACCAGCTCAGGTGGGGGGTCCAACGTCCTGACTTTC. The chain uses TRBV15 and TRBJ2-6, with D possibly TRBD2 on 6 matching bases. Trimming pared 5 bases from V and 8 bases from J, leaving 13 bases between. Germline V gives CDR1 LNHNV, CDR2 YYDKDF (reference sequence). The CDR3 extends over 14 amino acids.

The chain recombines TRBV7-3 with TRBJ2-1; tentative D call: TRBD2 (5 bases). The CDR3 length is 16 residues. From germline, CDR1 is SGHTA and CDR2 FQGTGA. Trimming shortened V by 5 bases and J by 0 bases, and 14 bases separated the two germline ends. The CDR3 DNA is TGTGCCAGCAGCCCCTCTTTAGCGAGCTCCTACAATGAGCAGTTCTTC. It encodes CASSPSLASSYNEQFF.

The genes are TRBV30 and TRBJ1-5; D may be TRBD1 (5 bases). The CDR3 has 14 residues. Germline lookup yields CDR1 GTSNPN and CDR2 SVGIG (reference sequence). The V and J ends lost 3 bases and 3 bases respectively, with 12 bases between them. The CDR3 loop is CAWRGDSSNQPQHF. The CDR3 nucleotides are TGTGCCTGGAGGGGTGACAGCTCCAATCAGCCCCAGCATTTT.

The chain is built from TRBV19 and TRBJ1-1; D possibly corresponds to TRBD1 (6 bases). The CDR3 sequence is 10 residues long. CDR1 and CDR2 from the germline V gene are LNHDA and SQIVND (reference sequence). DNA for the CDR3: TGTTCTCGGGGGGCCACTGAAGCTTTCTTT. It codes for CSRGATEAFF.

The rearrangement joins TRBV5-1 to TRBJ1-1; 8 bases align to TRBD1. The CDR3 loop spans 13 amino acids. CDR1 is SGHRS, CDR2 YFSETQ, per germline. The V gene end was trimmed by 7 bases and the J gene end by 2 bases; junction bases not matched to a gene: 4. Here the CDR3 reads CASGQGLNTEAFF. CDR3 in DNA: TGCGCCAGCGGACAGGGACTTAACACTGAAGCTTTCTTT.

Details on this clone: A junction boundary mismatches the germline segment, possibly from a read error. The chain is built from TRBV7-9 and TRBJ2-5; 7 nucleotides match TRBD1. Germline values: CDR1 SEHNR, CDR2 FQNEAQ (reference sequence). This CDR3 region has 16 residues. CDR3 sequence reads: CSSSLVRQGWGETQYF. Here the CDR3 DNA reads TGTTCCAGCAGCTTAGTTCGACAGGGATGGGGAGAGACCCAGTACTTC.

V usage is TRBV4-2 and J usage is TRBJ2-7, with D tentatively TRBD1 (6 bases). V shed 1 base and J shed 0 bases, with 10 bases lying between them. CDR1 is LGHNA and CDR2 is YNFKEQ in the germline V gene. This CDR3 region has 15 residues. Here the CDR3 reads CASSQVGQNSYEQYF. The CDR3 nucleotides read TGTGCCAGCAGCCAAGTGGGACAAAACTCCTACGAGCAGTACTTC.